This TCR beta chain was documented in a study of T cells in Graves' hyperthyroidism and ophthalmopathy. Study details: Peripheral blood sampling occurred at initial diagnosis, before any treatment.

Germline assignment: CDR1 MNHNS and CDR2 SASEGT. The CDR3 covers 16 residues. Trimming removed 1 base from V and 0 bases from J, with 13 bases in between. This clonotype was seen a few times. Antigen: not known. Uncontrolled infection, other autoimmune disease, pregnancy or lactation barred patients from enrollment. Diagnostic decisions used clinical symptoms, serum thyroxine and TRAb, thyroid ultrasound and orbital computed tomography. Study-level results: In the blood, most expanded thyroid clonotypes above 0.001 appeared as well.

RNA transcripts gave rise to amplified TCR beta CDR3 regions. When the TCR CDR3 underwent first-round RT-PCR, the HTBI primer set was used. MiXCR, applied by TCRdb to the multiplex PCR reads, yields one record per CDR3 protein. The sample holds roughly 550,000 distinct CDR3 sequences, about 16% seen once. The V gene is TRBV6-1, the J gene TRBJ2-7, with D perhaps TRBD2 (6 bases). Sequencing input: blood. This TCR derives from a woman between 25 and 40 years old with Graves' ophthalmopathy. The CDR3 region is CASSEGGTPDSYEQYF. Written as DNA, the CDR3 is TGTGCCAGCAGTGAAGGAGGGACTCCCGACTCCTACGAGCAGTACTTC.